The 6 T cell receptor beta chains below all came from one sample that was sequenced in a study of blood T cell repertoires in COVID-19. Profiling relied on immunoSEQ multiplex PCR, and the TCRdb table lists in-frame clones only, not all of them. The data contain approximately 200,000 clones, 80% to 85% of them singletons. Source material: PBMCs or T cells enriched from blood (not recorded which). The receptors here all came from a middle-aged man who had recovered from COVID-19.

J is TRBJ1-2 and V is TRBV6-5; the match to TRBD1 covers 9 bases. This CDR3 contains 14 residues. Per the germline V gene, CDR1 is MNHEY and CDR2 is SVGAGI. V gave up 2 bases and J gave up 5 bases; unmatched junction bases: 3. The CDR3 here is CASSYTGGGYGYTF. The CDR3 DNA is TGTGCCAGCAGTTACACAGGGGGCGGGTATGGCTACACCTTC.

The chain employs TRBV15 and TRBJ1-2; 9 bases map to TRBD1. CDR3 size: 17 residues. The germline V gene encodes CDR1 LNHNV and CDR2 YYDKDF (reference sequence). V dropped 1 base and J dropped 2; count of bases not matched to a gene: 8. DNA of the CDR3: TGTGCCACCAGCAGAGGGGGACAGGGATTGGGGAACTATGGCTACACCTTC. It codes for CATSRGGQGLGNYGYTF. Together with reference TRBV15 and TRBJ1-2, the CDR3 gives the full variable domain: DAMVIQNPRYQVTQFGKPVTLSCSQTLNHNVMYWYQQKSSQAPKLLFHYYDKDFNNEADTPDNFQSRRPNTSFCFLDIRSPGLGDTAMYLCATSRGGQGLGNYGYTFGSGTRLTVV.

V usage is TRBV20-1 and J usage is TRBJ2-4; no definite D call. The CDR3 runs 12 residues. V was cut by 6 bases and J by 4 bases, with 10 bases left in between. From germline, CDR1 is DFQATT and CDR2 SNEGSKA (reference sequence). The CDR3 nucleotides are TGCAGTGCAAGTGACATGAAAAACATTCAGTACTTC. It yields the protein CSASDMKNIQYF.

The chain couples TRBV7-7 to TRBJ2-1; no reliable D call. Trimming removed 5 bases at V and 4 bases at J, with 15 bases between. The CDR3 length is 15 residues. Germline CDR1 reads SSHAT; CDR2 reads FNYEAQ (reference sequence). DNA of the CDR3: TGTGCCAGCAGCCCCCTTTGGGCTACATACAATGAGCAGTTCTTC. Its protein is CASSPLWATYNEQFF.

V usage is TRBV5-1 and J usage is TRBJ2-1, with 8 nucleotides matching TRBD1. The CDR3 has 16 residues. Germline V gene data show CDR1 as SGHRS and CDR2 as YFSETQ. V trimming: 0 bases; J trimming: 6 bases; junction bases outside the gene matches: 8. The CDR3 region is CASSLVARGLGNEQFF. The CDR3 region has the DNA TGCGCCAGCAGCTTGGTTGCCAGGGGGCTTGGCAATGAGCAGTTCTTC.

The rearrangement links TRBV19 to TRBJ1-1; no reliable D call. V was pared by 3 bases and J by 4 bases, with 9 bases between. The CDR3 runs to 13 residues. Looked up from germline, CDR1 is LNHDA and CDR2 is SQIVND (reference sequence). The CDR3 DNA sequence: TGTGCCAGTAGTATTCCGGGGATCACTGAAGCTTTCTTT. Protein product: CASSIPGITEAFF.